This TCR beta chain derives from a study of cytomegalovirus exposure and HLA in healthy donors. In the case of this clone: One end of the junction is discordant with germline, which a read error may explain.

The CDR3 has 14 residues. Germline lookup yields CDR1 SEHNR and CDR2 FQNEAQ (reference sequence). In the PCR, 60 Vbeta and 13 Jbeta primers were used. TCRdb's table, derived via immunoSEQ multiplex PCR, lists solely in-frame clones and lacks some. This table holds around 120,000 clones, around 73% found once. This clonotype was sampled from a human donor in good health. Sequenced input: PBMCs. This chain links TRBV7-9 with TRBJ2-2; tentative D call: TRBD2 (6 bases). CDR3 coding DNA: TGTTCCAGCAGCTTAGATGGGGACTCAGGGGAGCTGTTTTTT. Translated: CSSSLDGDSGELFF.